This T cell receptor beta chain was identified in a study of cytomegalovirus exposure and HLA in healthy donors. This clone was counted once. Its specificity is not known. In the PCR, 60 Vbeta and 13 Jbeta primers were used. This table comes from immunoSEQ multiplex PCR, and its TCRdb copy is limited to in-frame clones, with some not included. The table records 150,000 to 200,000 clones, 68% of them present only once. The study's findings and limits: Available immune exposure information covered CMV serostatus only.

The receptor comes from a woman aged 40 to 50 in good health and CMV-seropositive. The sample was PBMCs.

In DNA form, the CDR3 reads TGTGCCAGCAGTGAAGATTGGGGGCGTACTGAAGCTTTCTTT. Translating gives CASSEDWGRTEAFF. The V call is TRBV2, the J call TRBJ1-1; perhaps TRBD1 as D (6 bases). Between the trimmed V and J ends, which lost 1 base and 5 bases, there was a span of 11 bases. The V gene's germline CDR1 is SNHLY and CDR2 FYNNEI. CDR3 length: 14 residues. Full variable domain (missing parts from reference TRBV2 and TRBJ1-1): EPEVTQTPSHQVTQMGQEVILRCVPISNHLYFYWYRQILGQKVEFLVSFYNNEISEKSEIFDDQFSVERPDGSNFTLKIRSTKLEDSAMYFCASSEDWGRTEAFFGQGTRLTVV.